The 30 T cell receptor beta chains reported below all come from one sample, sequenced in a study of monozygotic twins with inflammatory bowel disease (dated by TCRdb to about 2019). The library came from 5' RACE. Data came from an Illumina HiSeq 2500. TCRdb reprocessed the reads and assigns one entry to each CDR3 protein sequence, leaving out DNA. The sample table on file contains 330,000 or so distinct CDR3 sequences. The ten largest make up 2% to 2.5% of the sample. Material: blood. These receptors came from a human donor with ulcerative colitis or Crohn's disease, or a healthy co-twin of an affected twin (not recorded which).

The CDR3 here is CATSRGPFGKGSTDTQYF. The chain links TRBV15 to TRBJ2-3; with no DNA, the TCRdb D assignment of TRBD1 cannot be verified. Looked up from germline, CDR1 is LNHNV and CDR2 is YYDKDF (reference sequence). The CDR3 covers 18 residues.

Here the CDR3 reads CASSTGARGTGELFF. The chain joins TRBV11-2 to TRBJ2-2; TCRdb's D call, TRBD1, is unchecked because there is no DNA. The CDR3 spans 15 residues. Germline-derived CDR1 and CDR2 are SGHAT and FQNNGV.

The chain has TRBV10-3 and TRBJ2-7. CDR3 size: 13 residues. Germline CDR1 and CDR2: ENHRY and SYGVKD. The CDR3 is CAISERDPYEQYF.

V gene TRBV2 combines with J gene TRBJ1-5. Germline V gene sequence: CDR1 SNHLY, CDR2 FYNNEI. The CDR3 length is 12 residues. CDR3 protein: CASSEDNQPQHF.

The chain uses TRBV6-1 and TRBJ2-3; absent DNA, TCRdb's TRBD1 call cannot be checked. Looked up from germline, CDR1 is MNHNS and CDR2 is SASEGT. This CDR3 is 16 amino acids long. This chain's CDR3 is CASSDNPRTGEDTQYF.

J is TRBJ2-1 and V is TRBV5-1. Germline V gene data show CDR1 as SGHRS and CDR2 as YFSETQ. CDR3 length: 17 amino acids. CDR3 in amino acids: CASSSIQYISAYNEQFF.

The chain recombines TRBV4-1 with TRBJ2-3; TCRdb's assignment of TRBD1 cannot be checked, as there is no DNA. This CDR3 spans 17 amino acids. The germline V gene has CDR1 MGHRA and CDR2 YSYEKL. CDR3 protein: CASSQEPGGSSTDTQYF.

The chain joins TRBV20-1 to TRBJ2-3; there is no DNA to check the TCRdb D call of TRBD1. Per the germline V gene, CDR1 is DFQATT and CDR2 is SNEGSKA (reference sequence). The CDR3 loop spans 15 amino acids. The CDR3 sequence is CSASPDTHHGDTQYF.

The CDR3 reads CSVEGNLLAAQFF. This chain links TRBV29-1 with TRBJ2-1. Germline values: CDR1 SQVTM, CDR2 ANQGSEA. The CDR3 sequence is 13 residues long.

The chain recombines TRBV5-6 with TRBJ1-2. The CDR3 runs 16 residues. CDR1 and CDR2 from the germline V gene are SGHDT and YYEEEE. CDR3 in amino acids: CASSLDPGTAYYGYTF.

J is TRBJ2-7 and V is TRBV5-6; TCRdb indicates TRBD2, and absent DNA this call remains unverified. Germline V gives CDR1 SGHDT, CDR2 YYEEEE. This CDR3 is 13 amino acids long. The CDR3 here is CASSRDFVYEQYF.

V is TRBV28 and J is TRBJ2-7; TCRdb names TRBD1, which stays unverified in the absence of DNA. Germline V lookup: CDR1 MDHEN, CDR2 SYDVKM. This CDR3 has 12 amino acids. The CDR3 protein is CASDRDSYEQYF.

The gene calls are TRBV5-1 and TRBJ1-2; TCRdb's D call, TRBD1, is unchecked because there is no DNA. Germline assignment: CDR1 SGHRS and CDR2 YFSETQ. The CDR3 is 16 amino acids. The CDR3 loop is CASSFRAGGKDYGCTF.

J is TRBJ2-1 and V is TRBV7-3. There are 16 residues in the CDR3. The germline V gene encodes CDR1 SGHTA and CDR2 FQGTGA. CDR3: CASSLEVSPLYNEQFF.

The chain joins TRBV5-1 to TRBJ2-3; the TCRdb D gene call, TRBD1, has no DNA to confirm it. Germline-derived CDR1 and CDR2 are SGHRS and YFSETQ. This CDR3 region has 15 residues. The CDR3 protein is CASRAGAGGADTQYF.

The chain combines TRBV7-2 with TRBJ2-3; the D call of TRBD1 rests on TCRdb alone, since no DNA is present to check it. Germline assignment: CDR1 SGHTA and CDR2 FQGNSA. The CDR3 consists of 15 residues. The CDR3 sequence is CASSLEAGQARAQYF.

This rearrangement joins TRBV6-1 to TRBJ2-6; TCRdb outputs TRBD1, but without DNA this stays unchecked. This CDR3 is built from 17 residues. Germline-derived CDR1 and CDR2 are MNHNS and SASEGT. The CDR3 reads CASSRKTFQGGANVLTF.

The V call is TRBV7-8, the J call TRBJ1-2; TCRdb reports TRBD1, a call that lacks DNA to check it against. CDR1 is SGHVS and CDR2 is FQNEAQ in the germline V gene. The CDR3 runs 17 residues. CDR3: CASSAKGGLSSNYGYTF.

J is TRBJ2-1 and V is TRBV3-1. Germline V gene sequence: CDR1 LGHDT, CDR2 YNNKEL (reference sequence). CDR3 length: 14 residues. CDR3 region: CASSQDTGLWEQFF.

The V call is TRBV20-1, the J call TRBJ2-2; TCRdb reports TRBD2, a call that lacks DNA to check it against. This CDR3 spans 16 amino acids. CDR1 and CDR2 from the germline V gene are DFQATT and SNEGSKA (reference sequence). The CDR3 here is CSALASGRVGTGELFF.

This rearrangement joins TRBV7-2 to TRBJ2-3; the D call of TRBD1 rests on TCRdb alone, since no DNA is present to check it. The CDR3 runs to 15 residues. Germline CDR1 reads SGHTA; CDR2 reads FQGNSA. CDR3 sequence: CASSLGQTITDTQYF.

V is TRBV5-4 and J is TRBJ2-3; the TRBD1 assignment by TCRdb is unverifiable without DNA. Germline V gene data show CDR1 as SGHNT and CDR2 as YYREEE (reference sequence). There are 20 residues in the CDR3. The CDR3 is CASSSPGGPAFRGRTDTQYF.

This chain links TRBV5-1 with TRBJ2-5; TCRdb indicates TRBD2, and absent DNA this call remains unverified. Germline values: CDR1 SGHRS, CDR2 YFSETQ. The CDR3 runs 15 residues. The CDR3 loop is CASSSYPPSGSAQYF. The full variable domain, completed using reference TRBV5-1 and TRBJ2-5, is KAGVTQTPRYLIKTRGQQVTLSCSPISGHRSVSWYQQTPGQGLQFLFEYFSETQRNKGNFPGRFSGRQFSNSRSEMNVSTLELGDSALYLCASSSYPPSGSAQYFGPGTRLLVL.

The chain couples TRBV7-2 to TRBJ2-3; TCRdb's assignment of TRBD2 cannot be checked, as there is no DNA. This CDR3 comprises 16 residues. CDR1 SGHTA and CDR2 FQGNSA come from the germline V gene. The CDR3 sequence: CASSLGLAGLSDTQYF.

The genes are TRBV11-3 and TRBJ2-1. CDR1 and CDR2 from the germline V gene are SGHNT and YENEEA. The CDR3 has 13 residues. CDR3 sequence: CASSLGVFNEQFF.

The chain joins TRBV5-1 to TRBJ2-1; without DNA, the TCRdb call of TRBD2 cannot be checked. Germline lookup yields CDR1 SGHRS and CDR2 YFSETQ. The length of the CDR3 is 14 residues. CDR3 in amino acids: CASSSPSGSNEQFF.

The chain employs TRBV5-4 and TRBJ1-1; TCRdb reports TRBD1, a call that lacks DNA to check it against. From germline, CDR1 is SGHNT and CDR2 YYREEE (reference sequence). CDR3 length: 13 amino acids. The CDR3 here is CASSWDRGNEAFF.

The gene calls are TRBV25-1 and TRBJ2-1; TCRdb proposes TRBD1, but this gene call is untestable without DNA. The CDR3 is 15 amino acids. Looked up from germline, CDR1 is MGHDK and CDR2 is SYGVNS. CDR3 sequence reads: CASREGPSSYNEQFF.

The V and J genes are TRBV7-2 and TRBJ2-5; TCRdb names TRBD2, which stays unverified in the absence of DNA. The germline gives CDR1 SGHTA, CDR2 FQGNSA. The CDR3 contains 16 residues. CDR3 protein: CASSSGGGSPWETQYF.

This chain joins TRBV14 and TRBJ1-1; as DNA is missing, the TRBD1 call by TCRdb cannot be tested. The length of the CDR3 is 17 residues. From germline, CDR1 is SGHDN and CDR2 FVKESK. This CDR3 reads CASSQDGGDSMNTEAFF.